This TCR beta chain emerged from a study of blood T cell repertoires in COVID-19. Study information: Sites in the United States, Italy and Spain provided acute and convalescent COVID-19 samples.

Germline V gene lookup returns CDR1 MNHEY and CDR2 SVGEGT. The CDR3 sequence is 16 residues long. The germline V and J ends were trimmed by 2 bases and 5 bases, with 17 bases remaining between them. Method: immunoSEQ multiplex PCR; TCRdb's copy keeps in-frame clones and lacks some. In the table there are over 100,000 clones, over 70% of which are singletons. The source is a human donor in a cohort sampled during active or convalescent COVID-19. The chain recombines TRBV6-2 or TRBV6-3 with TRBJ2-3, with D perhaps matching TRBD2 (6 bases). Sequencing input: peripheral blood. The CDR3 protein is CASSYRVAGRRDTQYF. The CDR3 DNA sequence: TGTGCCAGCAGTTACCGGGTGGCAGGGAGGAGAGATACGCAGTATTTT.